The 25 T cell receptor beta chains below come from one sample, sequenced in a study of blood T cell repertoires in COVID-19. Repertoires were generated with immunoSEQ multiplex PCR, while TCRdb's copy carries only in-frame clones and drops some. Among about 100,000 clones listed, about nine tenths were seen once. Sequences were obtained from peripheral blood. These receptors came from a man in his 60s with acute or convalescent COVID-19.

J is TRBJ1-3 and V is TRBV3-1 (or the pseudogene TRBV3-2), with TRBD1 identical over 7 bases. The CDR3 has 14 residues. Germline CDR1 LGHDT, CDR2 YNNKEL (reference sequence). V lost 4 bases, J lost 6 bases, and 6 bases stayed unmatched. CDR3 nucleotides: TGTGCCAGCAGCCCTGGGACAGCGTCAAACACCATATATTTT. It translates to CASSPGTASNTIYF.

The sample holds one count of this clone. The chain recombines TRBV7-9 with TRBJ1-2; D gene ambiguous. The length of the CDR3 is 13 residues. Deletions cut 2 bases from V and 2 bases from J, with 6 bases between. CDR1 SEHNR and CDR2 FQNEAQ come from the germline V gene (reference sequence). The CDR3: CASSLHQNYGYTF. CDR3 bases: TGTGCCAGCAGCTTACACCAGAACTATGGCTACACCTTC.

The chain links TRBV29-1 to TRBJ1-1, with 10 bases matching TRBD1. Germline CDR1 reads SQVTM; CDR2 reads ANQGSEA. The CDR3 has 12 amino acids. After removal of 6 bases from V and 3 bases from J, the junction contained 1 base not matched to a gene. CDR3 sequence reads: CSVGQGHTEAFF. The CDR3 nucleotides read TGCAGCGTGGGACAGGGGCACACTGAAGCTTTCTTT.

CDR3 bases: TGTGCCAGCAGTACTGATCTCGATTCACCCCTCCACTTT. Translating it yields CASSTDLDSPLHF. The chain recombines TRBV6-5 with TRBJ1-6; D not certain. Germline assignment: CDR1 MNHEY and CDR2 SVGAGI. The CDR3 totals 13 residues. Trimming left V 5 bases short and J 8 bases short, with 10 bases between.

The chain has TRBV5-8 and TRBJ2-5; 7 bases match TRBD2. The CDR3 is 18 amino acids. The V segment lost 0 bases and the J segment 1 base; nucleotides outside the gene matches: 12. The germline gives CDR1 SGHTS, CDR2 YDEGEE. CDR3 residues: CASSLGNPTSFSQETQYF. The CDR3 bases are TGTGCCAGCAGCTTGGGAAACCCGACTAGCTTTAGCCAAGAGACCCAGTACTTC.

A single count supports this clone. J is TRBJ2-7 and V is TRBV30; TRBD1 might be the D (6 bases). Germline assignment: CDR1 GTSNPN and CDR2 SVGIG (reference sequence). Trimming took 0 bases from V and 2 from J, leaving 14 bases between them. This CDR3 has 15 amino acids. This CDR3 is CAWSVPGVPPYEQYF. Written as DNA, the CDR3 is TGTGCCTGGAGTGTACCAGGGGTCCCCCCCTACGAGCAGTACTTC.

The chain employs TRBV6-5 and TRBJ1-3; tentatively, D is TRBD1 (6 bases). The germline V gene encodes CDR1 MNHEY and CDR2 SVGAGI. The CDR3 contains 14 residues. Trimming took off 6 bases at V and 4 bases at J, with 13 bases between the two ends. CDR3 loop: CASRNRVEGNTIYF. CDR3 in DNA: TGTGCCAGCAGGAACAGGGTGGAAGGAAACACCATATATTTT.

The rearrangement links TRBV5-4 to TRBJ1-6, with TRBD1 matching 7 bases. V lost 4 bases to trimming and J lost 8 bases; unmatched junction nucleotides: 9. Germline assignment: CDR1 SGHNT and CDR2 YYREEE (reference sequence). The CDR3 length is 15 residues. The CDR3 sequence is CASSVPGGLDSPLHF. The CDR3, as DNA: TGTGCCAGCAGCGTCCCAGGGGGTCTCGATTCACCCCTCCACTTT.

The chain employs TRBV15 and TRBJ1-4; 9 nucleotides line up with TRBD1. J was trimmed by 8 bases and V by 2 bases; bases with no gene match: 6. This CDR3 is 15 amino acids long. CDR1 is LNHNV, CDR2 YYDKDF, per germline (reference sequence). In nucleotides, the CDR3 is TGTGCCACCAGCAGATCGGGACAGGGAAGCGAAAAACTGTTTTTT. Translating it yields CATSRSGQGSEKLFF.

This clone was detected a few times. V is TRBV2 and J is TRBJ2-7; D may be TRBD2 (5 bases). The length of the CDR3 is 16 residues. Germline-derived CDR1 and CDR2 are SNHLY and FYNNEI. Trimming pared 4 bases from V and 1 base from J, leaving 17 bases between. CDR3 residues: CASSGSGRTSSYEQYV. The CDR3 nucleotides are TGTGCCAGCAGTGGGTCAGGCCGGACTTCTTCCTACGAGCAGTACGTC.

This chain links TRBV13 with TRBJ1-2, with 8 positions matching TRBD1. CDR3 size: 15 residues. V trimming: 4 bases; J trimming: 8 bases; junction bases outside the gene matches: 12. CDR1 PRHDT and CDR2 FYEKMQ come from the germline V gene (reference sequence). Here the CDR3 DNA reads TGTGCCAGCAGCTCCGGACAGGGACTTTTGGGAGGCTACACCTTC. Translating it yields CASSSGQGLLGGYTF.

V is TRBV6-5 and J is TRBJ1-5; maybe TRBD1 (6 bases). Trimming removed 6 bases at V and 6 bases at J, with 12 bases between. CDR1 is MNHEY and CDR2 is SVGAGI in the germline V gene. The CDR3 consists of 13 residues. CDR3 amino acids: CASSQGLSQPQHF. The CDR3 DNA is TGTGCCAGCAGCCAGGGGCTCAGTCAGCCCCAGCATTTT.

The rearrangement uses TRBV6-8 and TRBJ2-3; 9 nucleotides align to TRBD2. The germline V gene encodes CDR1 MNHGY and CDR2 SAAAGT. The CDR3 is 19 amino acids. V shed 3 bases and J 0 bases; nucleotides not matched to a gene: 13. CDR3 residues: CASSYRGGRAQCSTDTQYF. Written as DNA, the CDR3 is TGTGCCAGCAGTTATCGGGGCGGGAGGGCCCAATGTAGCACAGATACGCAGTATTTT.

Here the CDR3 reads CASKEGGTQHF. As DNA, the CDR3 is TGTGCCAGCAAAGAGGGGGGGACCCAGCATTTT. J is TRBJ1-5 and V is TRBV6-5; a possible D gene is TRBD1 (6 bases). CDR3 length: 11 residues. The V end was cut by 7 bases, the J end by 11 bases, with 12 bases between. CDR1 and CDR2 (germline): MNHEY, SVGAGI.

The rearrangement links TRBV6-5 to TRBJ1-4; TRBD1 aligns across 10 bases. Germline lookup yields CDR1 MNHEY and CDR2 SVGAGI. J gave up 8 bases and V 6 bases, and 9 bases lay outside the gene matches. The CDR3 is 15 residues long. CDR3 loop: CASSWTGGGNEKLFF. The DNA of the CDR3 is TGTGCCAGCAGCTGGACAGGGGGAGGTAACGAAAAACTGTTTTTT.

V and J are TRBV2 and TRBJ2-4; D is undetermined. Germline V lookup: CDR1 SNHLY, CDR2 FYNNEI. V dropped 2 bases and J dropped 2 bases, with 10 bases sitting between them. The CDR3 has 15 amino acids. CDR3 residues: CASSELGGPKNIQYF. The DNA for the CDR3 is TGTGCCAGCAGTGAACTCGGCGGCCCCAAAAACATTCAGTACTTC. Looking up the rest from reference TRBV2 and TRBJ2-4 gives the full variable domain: EPEVTQTPSHQVTQMGQEVILRCVPISNHLYFYWYRQILGQKVEFLVSFYNNEISEKSEIFDDQFSVERPDGSNFTLKIRSTKLEDSAMYFCASSELGGPKNIQYFGAGTRLSVL.

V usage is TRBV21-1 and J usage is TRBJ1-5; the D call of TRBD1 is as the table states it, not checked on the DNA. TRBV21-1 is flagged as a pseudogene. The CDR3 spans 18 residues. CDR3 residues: CASSLFLRDRGGNQPQHF. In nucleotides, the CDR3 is TGTGCCAGCAGCCTCTTCTTACGGGACAGGGGAGGCAATCAGCCCCAGCATTTT.

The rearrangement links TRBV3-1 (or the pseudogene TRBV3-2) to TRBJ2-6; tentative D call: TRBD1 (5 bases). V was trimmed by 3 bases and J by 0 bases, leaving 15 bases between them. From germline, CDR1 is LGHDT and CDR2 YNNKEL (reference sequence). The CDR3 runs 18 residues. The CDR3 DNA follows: TGTGCCAGCAGCCAGGTGCCAGGGCCGAGCTCTGGGGCCAACGTCCTGACTTTC. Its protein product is CASSQVPGPSSGANVLTF.

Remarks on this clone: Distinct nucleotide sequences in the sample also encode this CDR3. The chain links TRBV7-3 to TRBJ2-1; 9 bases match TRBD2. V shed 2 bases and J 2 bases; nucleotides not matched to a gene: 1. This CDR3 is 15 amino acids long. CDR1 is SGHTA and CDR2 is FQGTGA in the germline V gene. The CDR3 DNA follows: TGTGCCAGCAGCTTAGCGGGAGGGACCTACAATGAGCAGTTCTTC. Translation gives CASSLAGGTYNEQFF.

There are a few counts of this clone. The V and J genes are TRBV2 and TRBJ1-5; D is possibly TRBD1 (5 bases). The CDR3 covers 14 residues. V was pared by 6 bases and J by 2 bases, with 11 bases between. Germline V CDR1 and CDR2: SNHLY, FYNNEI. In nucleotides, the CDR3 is TGTGCCAGCAGCCGGGGAGGGGGCAATCAGCCCCAGCATTTT. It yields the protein CASSRGGGNQPQHF.

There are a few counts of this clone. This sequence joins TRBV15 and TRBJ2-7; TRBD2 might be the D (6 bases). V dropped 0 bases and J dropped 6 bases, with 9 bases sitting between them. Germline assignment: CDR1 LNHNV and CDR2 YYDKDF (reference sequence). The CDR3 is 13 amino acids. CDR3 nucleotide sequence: TGTGCCACCAGCAGAGATTTTAGCGGCGAGCAGTACGTC. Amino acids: CATSRDFSGEQYV.

The CDR3 sequence is CASSSPRRERAGADTQYF. DNA for the CDR3: TGTGCCAGCAGCTCTCCCAGGCGGGAGAGGGCGGGGGCAGATACGCAGTATTTT. The chain joins TRBV11-2 to TRBJ2-3; 7 bases fit TRBD2. Germline-derived CDR1 and CDR2 are SGHAT and FQNNGV. This CDR3 comprises 18 residues. Trimming removed 4 bases from V and 4 bases from J; junction bases left unmatched: 17.

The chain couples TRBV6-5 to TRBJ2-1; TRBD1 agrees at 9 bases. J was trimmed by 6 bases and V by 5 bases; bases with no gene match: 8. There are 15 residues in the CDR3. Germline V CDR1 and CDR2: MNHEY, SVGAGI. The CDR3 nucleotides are TGTGCCAGCAGTCCCGGACAGGGGAGGTTCAATGAGCAGTTCTTC. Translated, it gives CASSPGQGRFNEQFF.

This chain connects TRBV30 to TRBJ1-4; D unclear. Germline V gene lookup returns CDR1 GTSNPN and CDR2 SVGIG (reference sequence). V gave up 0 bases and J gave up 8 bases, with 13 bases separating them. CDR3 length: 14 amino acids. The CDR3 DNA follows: TGTGCCTGGAGTGTCAAGGGAGACCGGGAAAAACTGTTTTTT. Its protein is CAWSVKGDREKLFF.

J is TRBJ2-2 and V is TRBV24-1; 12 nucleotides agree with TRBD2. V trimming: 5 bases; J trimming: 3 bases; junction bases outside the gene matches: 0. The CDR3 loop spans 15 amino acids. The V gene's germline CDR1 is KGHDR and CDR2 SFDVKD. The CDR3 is CATSGLAGDTGELFF. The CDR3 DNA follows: TGTGCCACCAGTGGACTAGCGGGAGACACCGGGGAGCTGTTTTTT.